The 30 T cell receptor beta chains below all came from one sample that was sequenced in a study of CD8 T cells in ankylosing spondylitis. Whole-study results and caveats: It appeared that ankylosing spondylitis blood was characterized by a TCR beta motif of under ten highly homologous variants.

Their antigens remain unidentified. In TCRdb, the 5' RACE reads were re-called with MiXCR into one record per CDR3 protein. The sample contains about 440,000 distinct CDR3 sequences, approximately 17% of which appear only once. Material for sequencing was blood, either unsorted or a sorted T cell fraction (not recorded which). The receptors come from a male donor with ankylosing spondylitis.

The V gene is TRBV6-1, the J gene TRBJ2-3, with 7 nucleotides matching TRBD2. J was trimmed by 3 bases and V by 7 bases; bases with no gene match: 7. The CDR3 extends over 14 amino acids. Per germline, CDR1 MNHNS and CDR2 SASEGT. DNA for the CDR3: TGTGCCAGCACCCCTCACGGGGGGACAGATACGCAGTATTTT. Translation gives CASTPHGGTDTQYF.

The rearrangement links TRBV7-9 to TRBJ2-1, with a possible D match to TRBD2 (5 bases). Germline-derived CDR1 and CDR2 are SEHNR and FQNEAQ (reference sequence). The CDR3 is 15 amino acids. V was trimmed by 1 base and J by 7 bases, leaving 14 bases between them. The CDR3 reads CASSLGAISGNEQFF. The CDR3 DNA reads TGTGCCAGCAGCTTAGGAGCGATATCGGGGAATGAGCAGTTCTTC.

This chain uses TRBV20-1 with TRBJ1-2; D ambiguous. Germline V CDR1 and CDR2: DFQATT, SNEGSKA (reference sequence). This CDR3 has 12 residues. V was clipped by 1 base and J by 6 bases, with 9 bases between them. The CDR3 region has the DNA TGCAGTGCTAGAGTAACGGAGGATGGCTACACCTTC. Its translation: CSARVTEDGYTF.

There are a few counts of this clonotype. The CDR3 region is CASGAAGPNYGYTF. The CDR3 region has the DNA TGTGCCAGCGGGGCCGCGGGTCCTAACTATGGCTACACCTTC. The chain combines TRBV6-1 with TRBJ1-2; tentatively, D is TRBD1 (5 bases). Looked up from germline, CDR1 is MNHNS and CDR2 is SASEGT. V lost 8 bases and J 0 bases, leaving 13 bases between the germline ends. There are 14 residues in the CDR3.

The J gene is TRBJ2-7, the V gene TRBV10-3, with 10 bases identical to TRBD1. After removal of 8 bases from V and 7 bases from J, the junction contained 11 bases not matched to a gene. The CDR3 length is 14 residues. Germline CDR1 and CDR2: ENHRY and SYGVKD. The CDR3 DNA reads as TGTGCCATCCGAACGGACAGGGGGTATGAAGAGCAGTACTTC. Translated: CAIRTDRGYEEQYF.

The rearrangement joins TRBV18 to TRBJ2-5; no definite D call. This CDR3 contains 15 residues. Germline CDR1 is KGHSH and CDR2 is LQKENI. Trimming took 1 base from V and 1 from J, leaving 10 bases between them. CDR3 in amino acids: CASSPLGPPQETQYF. CDR3 coding DNA: TGTGCCAGCTCACCACTGGGCCCGCCCCAAGAGACCCAGTACTTC.

The chain couples TRBV5-1 to TRBJ2-7, with 10 bases fitting TRBD1. Unmatched junction bases numbered 7, after V lost 3 bases and J lost 4 bases. This CDR3 has 15 amino acids. The germline gives CDR1 SGHRS, CDR2 YFSETQ. Here the CDR3 reads CASSSRQGARYEQYF. CDR3 bases: TGCGCCAGCAGCTCCAGACAGGGGGCCAGATACGAGCAGTACTTC. Variable domain in full (rest from reference TRBV5-1 and TRBJ2-7): KAGVTQTPRYLIKTRGQQVTLSCSPISGHRSVSWYQQTPGQGLQFLFEYFSETQRNKGNFPGRFSGRQFSNSRSEMNVSTLELGDSALYLCASSSRQGARYEQYFGPGTRLTVT.

There are a few counts of this clonotype. The V call is TRBV2, the J call TRBJ1-5; D gene uncertain. Germline V lookup: CDR1 SNHLY, CDR2 FYNNEI. The V end was cut by 4 bases, the J end by 1 base, with 8 bases between. The CDR3 has 14 amino acids. CDR3 protein: CASSGSKSNQPQHF. The DNA for the CDR3 is TGTGCCAGCAGTGGGTCGAAGAGCAATCAGCCCCAGCATTTT.

This clonotype was detected many times. CDR3 DNA sequence: TGCAGCGTTTCGGGACAGGGACCTTCTGGGGCCAACGTCCTGACTTTC. It yields the protein CSVSGQGPSGANVLTF. The chain carries TRBV29-1 and TRBJ2-6, with TRBD1 identical over 9 bases. Trimming removed 5 bases from V and 1 base from J; junction bases left unmatched: 6. The CDR3 covers 16 residues. Germline values: CDR1 SQVTM, CDR2 ANQGSEA.

This clonotype was seen only a few times. The V call is TRBV20-1, the J call TRBJ2-3, with 9 bases fitting TRBD2. V lost 8 bases, J lost 1 base, and 7 bases stayed unmatched. Looked up from germline, CDR1 is DFQATT and CDR2 is SNEGSKA (reference sequence). The CDR3 has 14 residues. CDR3 bases: TGCAGTATGCCGGGACTAGCTGGCACAGATACGCAGTATTTT. It encodes CSMPGLAGTDTQYF.

CDR3 loop: CSARGNQSPGELFF. In DNA form, the CDR3 reads TGCAGTGCTAGAGGGAATCAATCGCCCGGGGAGCTGTTTTTT. The V call is TRBV20-1, the J call TRBJ2-2; D call uncertain. Germline CDR1 DFQATT, CDR2 SNEGSKA (reference sequence). This CDR3 is built from 14 residues. Trimming cost V 1 base and J 6 bases, with 12 bases left between them.

This clonotype was recorded a few times. This chain connects TRBV4-3 to TRBJ2-3; 7 bases are a match to TRBD2. Germline CDR1 and CDR2: LGHNA and YSLEER. The CDR3 has 17 residues. Trimming at V came to 0 bases and at J to 2 bases, leaving 8 bases not matched to a gene. This CDR3 is CASSQDLASGYTDTQYF. For the CDR3, the DNA is TGCGCCAGCAGCCAAGATCTTGCTAGCGGATACACAGATACGCAGTATTTT.

This clonotype has just a few counts. The chain recombines TRBV10-3 with TRBJ2-2, with 7 positions matching TRBD2. CDR1 and CDR2 (germline): ENHRY, SYGVKD. Trimming took 3 bases from V and 1 from J; bases not matched to a gene: 8. This CDR3 region has 17 residues. The CDR3 sequence is CAISDPRLAENTGELFF. Written as DNA, the CDR3 is TGTGCCATCAGTGACCCGAGACTAGCCGAGAACACCGGGGAGCTGTTTTTT.

This clonotype was seen more than once but under ten times. The chain carries TRBV29-1 and TRBJ1-1; D possibly corresponds to TRBD1 (6 bases). Germline V gene data show CDR1 as SQVTM and CDR2 as ANQGSEA. V was cut by 6 bases and J by 3 bases, with 11 bases left in between. CDR3 length: 12 amino acids. The CDR3 reads CSVSRGHTEAFF. CDR3 nucleotides: TGCAGCGTATCGCGGGGGCACACTGAAGCTTTCTTT.

This rearrangement joins TRBV2 to TRBJ2-2, with D possibly matching TRBD2 (7 bases). CDR1 is SNHLY and CDR2 is FYNNEI in the germline V gene. Trimming pared 6 bases from V and 0 bases from J, leaving 14 bases between. The CDR3 sequence is 16 residues long. CDR3 sequence: CASSRRGGTNTGELFF. The CDR3 coding sequence is TGTGCCAGCAGCAGAAGGGGGGGTACGAACACCGGGGAGCTGTTTTTT.

This clonotype came up a few times. V is TRBV20-1 and J is TRBJ2-1; 10 bases line up with TRBD2. Unmatched junction bases numbered 5, after V lost 1 base and J lost 2 bases. The CDR3 loop spans 16 amino acids. Germline V gives CDR1 DFQATT, CDR2 SNEGSKA (reference sequence). CDR3 residues: CSARVRTSGTYNEQFF. CDR3 sequence (DNA): TGCAGTGCTAGAGTTAGGACTAGCGGAACCTACAATGAGCAGTTCTTC.

This clonotype turned up a few times. The J gene is TRBJ2-6, the V gene TRBV14, with unresolved D. The germline gives CDR1 SGHDN, CDR2 FVKESK. V shed 1 base and J shed 2 bases, with 9 bases lying between them. This CDR3 spans 16 amino acids. CDR3 residues: CASSQGIATGANVLTF. As DNA, the CDR3 is TGTGCCAGCAGCCAAGGAATTGCCACTGGGGCCAACGTCCTGACTTTC.

In this sample, this clonotype turned up a few times. CDR3 sequence: CASSLTARMNTEAFF. CDR3 DNA: TGTGCCAGCAGCTTAACGGCCAGGATGAACACTGAAGCTTTCTTT. This chain links TRBV7-3 with TRBJ1-1; no clear D gene. Trimming left V 0 bases short and J 0 bases short, with 8 bases between. Germline CDR1 SGHTA, CDR2 FQGTGA. CDR3 length: 15 amino acids.

This chain's CDR3 is CASRAHSGYNEQFF. The CDR3 DNA reads TGTGCCAGCAGAGCCCATAGCGGCTACAATGAGCAGTTCTTC. The chain couples TRBV2 to TRBJ2-1; D possibly corresponds to TRBD2 (6 bases). V was clipped by 6 bases and J by 3 bases, with 12 bases between them. This CDR3 has 14 residues. The germline V gene has CDR1 SNHLY and CDR2 FYNNEI.

Remarks on this clonotype: A single base separates this from a much larger clone, so it may be a read error. The CDR3 region is CCARDPDRAPNYGYTF. CDR3 DNA: TGCTGTGCTAGAGATCCCGACCGCGCTCCTAACTATGGCTACACCTTC. This chain connects TRBV20-1 to TRBJ1-2, with D unresolved. CDR1 and CDR2 from the germline V gene are DFQATT and SNEGSKA (reference sequence). The CDR3 has 16 amino acids.

This clonotype was counted a few times. The chain has TRBV7-3 and TRBJ2-1; 11 positions agree with TRBD1. The germline V gene has CDR1 SGHTA and CDR2 FQGTGA. The V segment lost 3 bases and the J segment 7 bases; nucleotides outside the gene matches: 5. The CDR3 is 15 amino acids. In DNA form, the CDR3 reads TGTGCCAGCAGCTTCGCCGGGACAGGGGGGAATGAGCAGTTCTTC. This translates into CASSFAGTGGNEQFF.

Only a few counts were recorded for this clonotype. The chain links TRBV27 to TRBJ1-5, with TRBD1 matching over 8 bases. CDR3 length: 15 amino acids. V gave up 3 bases and J gave up 3 bases; unmatched junction bases: 4. Per germline, CDR1 MNHEY and CDR2 SMNVEV (reference sequence). CDR3 amino acids: CASSFNRGDNQPQHF. The CDR3 DNA is TGTGCCAGCAGTTTCAACAGGGGGGACAATCAGCCCCAGCATTTT.

The chain combines TRBV3-1 with TRBJ2-5; 8 bases match TRBD1. CDR1 and CDR2 from the germline V gene are LGHDT and YNNKEL (reference sequence). The CDR3 is 14 amino acids. J was trimmed by 4 bases and V by 6 bases; bases with no gene match: 7. The DNA for the CDR3 is TGTGCCAGCAGACTCCGACAGGGGACAGAGACCCAGTACTTC. Protein sequence: CASRLRQGTETQYF.

The chain joins TRBV9 to TRBJ2-7; possibly TRBD1 for D (7 bases). Germline lookup yields CDR1 SGDLS and CDR2 YYNGEE. V dropped 6 bases and J dropped 0 bases, with 13 bases sitting between them. This CDR3 is built from 14 residues. Here the CDR3 DNA reads TGTGCCAGCACTCCAGGGGGGTTCTCCTACGAGCAGTACTTC. Amino acid sequence: CASTPGGFSYEQYF.

This sequence joins TRBV20-1 and TRBJ1-1; tentative D call: TRBD1 (6 bases). The germline CDR1 and CDR2 sequences are DFQATT and SNEGSKA (reference sequence). The CDR3 has 16 amino acids. The ends were cut back, 0 bases at V and 1 base at J, with 15 bases in the middle. The CDR3 is CSARDPRTAWNTEAFF. The DNA for the CDR3 is TGCAGTGCTAGAGATCCCCGGACAGCTTGGAACACTGAAGCTTTCTTT.

Regarding this clonotype: One end of the junction does not line up with germline, which may come from a read error. The chain recombines TRBV28 with TRBJ1-2, with D perhaps TRBD1 (5 bases). CDR1 and CDR2 (germline): MDHEN, SYDVKM. This CDR3 is 12 amino acids long. The chain's CDR3 is CAISSGTRGYTF. The CDR3, as DNA: TGTGCCATCAGTTCCGGGACGCGTGGCTACACCTTC.

This clonotype was seen only a few times. The chain has TRBV5-1 and TRBJ1-6; possibly TRBD1 for D (6 bases). The CDR3 loop spans 15 amino acids. CDR1 SGHRS and CDR2 YFSETQ come from the germline V gene. V gave up 4 bases and J gave up 9 bases, with 17 bases separating them. The CDR3 sequence is CASSVQQGSRSPLHF. The DNA for the CDR3 is TGCGCCAGCAGCGTCCAACAGGGTTCGCGTTCACCCCTCCACTTT.

The V call is TRBV7-9, the J call TRBJ1-3; possible D gene TRBD1, 6 bases. The CDR3 loop spans 14 amino acids. CDR1 and CDR2 (germline): SEHNR, FQNEAQ (reference sequence). The germline V and J ends were trimmed by 11 bases and 7 bases, with 21 bases remaining between them. The chain's CDR3 is CAGSEQGPRNTIYF. The DNA for the CDR3 is TGTGCCGGATCCGAACAGGGACCACGGAACACCATATATTTT.

This clonotype was seen more than once but under ten times. This chain uses TRBV29-1 with TRBJ1-1; a possible D gene is TRBD1 (5 bases). Trimming pared 6 bases from V and 1 base from J, leaving 12 bases between. Per germline, CDR1 SQVTM and CDR2 ANQGSEA. CDR3 length: 13 residues. The CDR3 DNA is TGCAGCGTGGACTCAGGGAAGAACACTGAAGCTTTCTTT. Amino acid sequence: CSVDSGKNTEAFF.

CDR3 in amino acids: CASSSRGEINGNTIYF. The CDR3 DNA is TGTGCCAGCAGCTCCCGGGGGGAGATCAACGGAAACACCATATATTTT. The chain uses TRBV5-6 and TRBJ1-3; D might be TRBD1 (5 bases). The length of the CDR3 is 16 residues. Germline V lookup: CDR1 SGHDT, CDR2 YYEEEE. V was cut by 3 bases and J by 4 bases, with 17 bases left in between.